These 20 T cell receptor beta chains were sequenced from one sample in a study of tumor-infiltrating lymphocytes in primary liver carcinoma. Making TCR beta cDNA involved around 500 ng total RNA and a constant-region primer. Libraries of TCR beta came from three nested multiplex PCR rounds with slightly modified ARM-PCR. Investigators reported that the first two PCR rounds, at around 11 cycles each, used TRBV1-TRBV30 forward primers with a C-beta reverse primer. A single record per CDR3 protein comes from TCRdb applying MiXCR to the multiplex PCR reads. This sample has about 310,000 distinct CDR3 sequences, with more than 55% found just once. RNA isolated from unsorted whole blood supplied the blood RNA, with germline DNA also extracted. Sequenced input: peripheral blood. The source of these receptors is a woman aged 25 to 45 with primary liver carcinoma and hepatitis B virus infection.

A word on this clonotype: Since a much larger clone is just one base distant, this may be a read error. The V call is TRBV4-1, the J call TRBJ2-3; perhaps TRBD2 as D (5 bases). CDR1 and CDR2 from the germline V gene are MGHRA and YSYEKL. With 3 bases removed from V and 10 bases from J, the gap between germline ends came to 17 bases. The CDR3 spans 14 residues. In nucleotides, the CDR3 is TGCGCCAGCAGCCACCGCGGACTTGGTACTGCGCAGTATTTT. This gives the protein CASSHRGLGTAQYF.

About this clonotype itself: The CDR3 ends on some other residue instead of the conserved phenylalanine or tryptophan, so this is likely a read error. The V call is TRBV28, the J call TRBJ1-2; 8 nucleotides agree with TRBD1. CDR1 is MDHEN and CDR2 is SYDVKM in the germline V gene. The CDR3 is 16 amino acids. CDR3 sequence reads: CASSFPGGASHYGYTI. The CDR3, as DNA: TGTGCCAGCAGTTTCCCAGGGGGCGCTTCCCACTATGGTTACACCATC.

The V and J genes are TRBV7-9 and TRBJ2-2; D not certain. Trimming stripped 0 bases from V and 4 bases from J, with 6 bases between. Germline V gene sequence: CDR1 SEHNR, CDR2 FQNEAQ (reference sequence). The length of the CDR3 is 14 residues. The CDR3 loop reads CASSLAGPTGELFF. In nucleotides, the CDR3 is TGTGCCAGCAGCTTAGCAGGCCCCACCGGGGAGCTGTTTTTT. The full variable domain, in which reference TRBV7-9 and TRBJ2-2 provide the parts outside the CDR3, is DTGVSQNPRHKITKRGQNVTFRCDPISEHNRLYWYRQTLGQGPEFLTYFQNEAQLEKSRLLSDRFSAERPKGSFSTLEIQRTEQGDSAMYLCASSLAGPTGELFFGEGSRLTVL.

To note about this clonotype: A read error may be the cause here, since a much bigger clone is one base away. This CDR3 fails to terminate in the conserved phenylalanine or tryptophan, so it likely reflects a read error. The V and J genes are TRBV29-1 and TRBJ2-1; D uncertain. The CDR3 has 13 amino acids. Germline CDR1 SQVTM, CDR2 ANQGSEA. The germline V and J ends were trimmed by 5 bases and 6 bases, with 14 bases remaining between them. The CDR3 loop is CSVLGPLGNEQFL. In DNA form, the CDR3 reads TGCAGCGTTTTGGGCCCCTTGGGCAATGAGCAGTTCCTC.

The genes are TRBV11-2 and TRBJ2-3, with 8 bases lining up with TRBD2. CDR1 is SGHAT, CDR2 FQNNGV, per germline. The J segment lost 12 bases and the V segment lost 7 bases, leaving 12 bases of the junction unmatched. The CDR3 extends over 13 amino acids. The CDR3 DNA follows: TGTGCCAGCACTATAGAGAGCTTAGCGGGACAGTATTTT. Translation: CASTIESLAGQYF.

The chain employs TRBV5-4 and TRBJ2-1, with D possibly matching TRBD1 (6 bases). The length of the CDR3 is 15 residues. In germline, CDR1 is SGHNT, CDR2 YYREEE (reference sequence). Trimming shortened V by 4 bases and J by 9 bases, and 20 bases separated the two germline ends. CDR3 coding DNA: TGTGCCAGCAGCGCCCGCGTGGGGGCGAAGATTGAGCAGTTCTTC. It translates to CASSARVGAKIEQFF.

This clonotype has only a few counts. DNA of the CDR3: TGTGCCAGCAGTCCCTGGGTATCGTTGGACACTGAAGCTTTCTTT. Its translation: CASSPWVSLDTEAFF. V usage is TRBV6-5 and J usage is TRBJ1-1; D gene ambiguous. Trimming cost V 5 bases and J 3 bases, with 16 bases left between them. In germline, CDR1 is MNHEY, CDR2 SVGAGI. CDR3 length: 15 amino acids.

This clonotype has ten or more counts. This chain connects TRBV6-5 to TRBJ2-1; 8 bases line up with TRBD1. Germline CDR1 MNHEY, CDR2 SVGAGI. Germline trimming cut 5 bases from V and 1 base from J; bases unmatched to any gene: 10. The CDR3 runs 17 residues. This CDR3 is CASSPWTGSVSYNEQFF. CDR3 bases: TGTGCCAGCAGTCCCTGGACAGGGAGTGTGTCCTACAATGAGCAGTTCTTC.

Concerning this clonotype itself: A much bigger clone sits one base away, suggesting this may be a read error. V usage is TRBV28 and J usage is TRBJ2-7; D possibly uses TRBD1 or TRBD2 (5 bases each). CDR1 and CDR2 from the germline V gene are MDHEN and SYDVKM. V gave up 5 bases and J gave up 0 bases, with 20 bases separating them. This CDR3 is 17 amino acids long. The CDR3 reads CASSLGPGQSNSYEQYF. In DNA form, the CDR3 reads TGTGCCAGCAGTCTTGGCCCGGGGCAGTCGAACTCCTACGAGCAGTACTTC.

This clonotype was counted at least ten times. The chain recombines TRBV12-3 or TRBV12-4 with TRBJ2-7, with unresolved D. V was pared by 1 base and J by 1 base, with 8 bases between. The CDR3 is made up of 14 amino acids. The CDR3 loop is CASSLGSVSYEQYF. CDR3 sequence (DNA): TGTGCCAGCAGTTTAGGGTCAGTTTCCTACGAGCAGTACTTC.

This clonotype has at least ten counts. This chain joins TRBV29-1 and TRBJ1-1, with TRBD1 matching over 12 bases. This CDR3 has 16 amino acids. CDR1 is SQVTM, CDR2 ANQGSEA, per germline. J was trimmed by 7 bases and V by 4 bases; bases with no gene match: 13. The CDR3 nucleotides read TGCAGCGTTGGATGGGGACAGGGGGCCGGAGGGGTTGAAGCTTTCTTT. It encodes CSVGWGQGAGGVEAFF. Full variable domain (remainder filled in from reference TRBV29-1 and TRBJ1-1): SAVISQKPSRDICQRGTSLTIQCQVDSQVTMMFWYRQQPGQSLTLIATANQGSEATYESGFVIDKFPISRPNLTFSTLTVSNMSPEDSSIYLCSVGWGQGAGGVEAFFGQGTRLTVV.

This chain links TRBV4-1 with TRBJ2-3; D tentatively fits TRBD1 or TRBD2 (5 bases each). In germline, CDR1 is MGHRA, CDR2 YSYEKL. The CDR3 is 16 amino acids. Trimming pared 0 bases from V and 11 bases from J, leaving 21 bases between. CDR3 nucleotides: TGCGCCAGCAGCCAAGATGGAAGGGGACGGGGCACCATGCAGTATTTT. Protein: CASSQDGRGRGTMQYF.

About this clonotype: The CDR3 end shows no conserved phenylalanine or tryptophan, and so a read error is likely. The J gene is TRBJ2-7, the V gene TRBV11-2; D unresolved. CDR3 size: 14 residues. CDR1 is SGHAT, CDR2 FQNNGV, per germline. V gave up 5 bases and J gave up 3 bases, with 14 bases separating them. The CDR3 loop reads CASSLFMGGYEQYL. The DNA for the CDR3 is TGTGCCAGCAGCCTGTTTATGGGCGGCTACGAGCAGTACCTC.

To note about this clonotype: A much larger clone differs from this one at a single base, so this may be a read error. This chain joins TRBV12-3 or TRBV12-4 and TRBJ2-4; D unresolved. V lost 7 bases and J lost 9, with 13 bases in between. This CDR3 is built from 12 residues. Here the CDR3 reads CASTYVEGIQYF. CDR3 coding DNA: TGTGCCAGCACCTACGTAGAAGGCATTCAGTACTTC.

This clonotype was counted ten times or more. This CDR3 is CASSYSGGAGNQPQHF. The CDR3 DNA reads as TGTGCCAGCAGTTACTCAGGAGGGGCCGGCAATCAGCCCCAGCATTTT. V gene TRBV6-6 combines with J gene TRBJ1-5, with a possible D match to TRBD1 (5 bases). The germline V gene has CDR1 MNHNY and CDR2 SVGAGI (reference sequence). This CDR3 comprises 16 residues. V was trimmed by 0 bases and J by 2 bases, leaving 11 bases between them.

Details on this clonotype: The junction shows a germline mismatch at one end, possibly a read error. This sequence joins TRBV4-2 and TRBJ2-5; 7 bases fit TRBD2. Germline V gene lookup returns CDR1 LGHNA and CDR2 YNFKEQ. This CDR3 region has 15 residues. CDR3 amino acids: CVSSHPGLVSETQYF. CDR3 nucleotide sequence: TGTGTCAGCAGCCATCCCGGACTAGTTAGCGAGACCCAGTACTTC.

This clonotype showed up just a few times. V is TRBV6-1 and J is TRBJ2-2; tentative D call: TRBD1 (6 bases). The V end lost 7 bases, the J end lost 5 bases, and 17 bases lay between the germline ends. CDR1 MNHNS and CDR2 SASEGT come from the germline V gene. The CDR3 runs to 15 residues. The CDR3 here is CASTGTMAITGELFF. The CDR3 bases are TGTGCCAGCACAGGGACAATGGCAATAACCGGGGAGCTGTTTTTT.

The chain uses TRBV10-3 and TRBJ1-4; 8 bases are a match to TRBD1. The length of the CDR3 is 15 residues. Germline trimming cut 10 bases from V and 5 bases from J; bases unmatched to any gene: 12. Germline V gene lookup returns CDR1 ENHRY and CDR2 SYGVKD. CDR3: CATVDPGTGNEKLFF. CDR3 nucleotides: TGTGCCACTGTCGATCCCGGGACAGGCAATGAAAAACTGTTTTTT.

Details on this clonotype: An end of the junction differs from the germline gene, which may be a read error. The chain employs TRBV11-2 and TRBJ2-2; D remains ambiguous. There are 16 residues in the CDR3. Germline CDR1 is SGHAT and CDR2 is FQNNGV. CDR3 loop: CVSSFHPDPNTGELFF. Written as DNA, the CDR3 is TGTGTCAGCAGCTTCCACCCAGACCCAAACACCGGGGAGCTGTTTTTT.

This clonotype appeared many times. The chain couples TRBV29-1 to TRBJ2-3; weak D call: TRBD1 (6 bases). The germline CDR1 and CDR2 sequences are SQVTM and ANQGSEA. The CDR3 runs to 15 residues. The ends were cut back, 0 bases at V and 3 bases at J, with 13 bases in the middle. As DNA, the CDR3 is TGCAGCGTTGAAGATCAGGGGAAGAGGACAGATACGCAGTATTTT. This encodes CSVEDQGKRTDTQYF.